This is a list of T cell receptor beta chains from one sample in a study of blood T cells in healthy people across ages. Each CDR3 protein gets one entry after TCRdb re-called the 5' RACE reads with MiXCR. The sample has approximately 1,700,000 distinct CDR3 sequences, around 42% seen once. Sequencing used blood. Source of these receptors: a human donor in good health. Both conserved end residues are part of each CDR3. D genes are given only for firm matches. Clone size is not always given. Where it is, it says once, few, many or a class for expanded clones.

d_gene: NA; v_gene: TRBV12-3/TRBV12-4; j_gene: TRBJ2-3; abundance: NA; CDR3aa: CASSYIQGVADTQYF; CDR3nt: TGTGCCAGCAGTTATATCCAGGGCGTGGCAGATACGCAGTATTTT
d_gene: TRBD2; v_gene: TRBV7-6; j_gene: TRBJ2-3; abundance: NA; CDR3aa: CASSLVGGASRTDTQYF; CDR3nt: TGTGCCAGCAGCTTAGTCGGGGGGGCATCGCGCACAGATACGCAGTATTTT
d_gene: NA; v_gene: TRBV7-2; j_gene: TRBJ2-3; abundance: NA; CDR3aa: CASSPSRDPTDTQYF; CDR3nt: TGTGCCAGCAGCCCTAGTCGGGACCCAACAGATACGCAGTATTTT
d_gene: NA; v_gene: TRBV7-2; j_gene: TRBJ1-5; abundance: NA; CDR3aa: CASSYSGTNVPQHF; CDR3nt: TGTGCCAGCAGCTACTCCGGGACCAACGTCCCCCAGCATTTT
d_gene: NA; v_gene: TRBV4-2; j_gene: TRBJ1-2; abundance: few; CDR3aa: CASSPQPELRYGYTF; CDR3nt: TGTGCCAGCAGCCCCCAGCCAGAGCTACGCTATGGCTACACCTTC
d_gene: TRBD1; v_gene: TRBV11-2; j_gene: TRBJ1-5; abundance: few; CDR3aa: CASSHFGLQGVSNQPQHF; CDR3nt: TGTGCCAGCAGCCATTTTGGGTTACAGGGGGTAAGCAATCAGCCCCAGCATTTT
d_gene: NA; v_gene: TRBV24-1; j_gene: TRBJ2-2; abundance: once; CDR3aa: CATSDPRDTGELFF; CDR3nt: TGTGCCACCAGTGATCCAAGAGATACCGGGGAGCTGTTTTTT
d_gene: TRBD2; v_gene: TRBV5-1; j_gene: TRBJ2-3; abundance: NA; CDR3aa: CASSHTSGDTTDTQYF; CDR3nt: TGTGCCAGCAGCCACACTAGCGGGGACACCACAGATACGCAGTATTTT
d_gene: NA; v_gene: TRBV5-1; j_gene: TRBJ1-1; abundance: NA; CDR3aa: CASSFVSGPQAFF; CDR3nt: TGCGCCAGCAGCTTTGTTTCGGGACCTCAAGCTTTCTTT
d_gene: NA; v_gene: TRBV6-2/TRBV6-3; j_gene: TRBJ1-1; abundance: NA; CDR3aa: CASSYPFETQLPLYEAFF; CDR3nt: TGTGCCAGCAGTTATCCATTCGAGACTCAGCTTCCCTTGTATGAAGCTTTCTTT
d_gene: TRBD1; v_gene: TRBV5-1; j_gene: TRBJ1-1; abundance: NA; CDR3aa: CASSLGTGGTGAFF; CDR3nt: TGCGCCAGCAGCTTAGGGACAGGGGGCACGGGGGCTTTCTTT
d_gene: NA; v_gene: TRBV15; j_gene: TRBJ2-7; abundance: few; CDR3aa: CATSREYGGYEQYF; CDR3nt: TGTGCCACCAGCAGAGAATATGGCGGGTACGAGCAGTACTTC
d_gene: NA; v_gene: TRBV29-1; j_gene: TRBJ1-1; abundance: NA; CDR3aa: CSVDRGHEAFF; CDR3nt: TGCAGCGTTGATAGGGGACATGAAGCTTTCTTT